One and the same sample provided the 26 T cell receptor beta chains below, sequenced in a study of T cell repertoires in cytomegalovirus infection. Their antigen targets remain unknown. From the reads, TCRdb called clonotypes with MiXCR, one entry per CDR3 protein. The sample carries some 940,000 distinct CDR3 sequences, under 40% recorded once. The starting material was cultured CD8+ T cells from PBMCs, obtained from culture after CMV antigen stimulation. The receptors originated from a human donor in good health (CMV status not recorded). Some clones in this sample may be carry-over from other donors' samples.

V usage is TRBV7-6 and J usage is TRBJ1-1; D possibly corresponds to TRBD1 (6 bases). Germline V gene data show CDR1 as SGHVS and CDR2 as FNYEAQ. The V gene lost 5 bases and the J gene lost 7 bases, with 14 bases spanning the gap. CDR3 length equals 13 residues. CDR3 amino acids: CASSAGTTNEAFF. CDR3 nucleotides: TGTGCCAGCAGCGCCGGGACAACTAATGAAGCTTTCTTT.

V usage is TRBV27 and J usage is TRBJ2-3, with a weak D call TRBD1 (6 bases). Germline V lookup: CDR1 MNHEY, CDR2 SMNVEV (reference sequence). The CDR3 contains 13 residues. Trimming took off 6 bases at V and 4 bases at J, with 11 bases between the two ends. The DNA of the CDR3 is TGTGCCAGCAGCATACAGGGACCAGATACGCAGTATTTT. This codes for CASSIQGPDTQYF.

There are a few counts of this clonotype. The V call is TRBV6-1, the J call TRBJ1-2; D call uncertain. The germline gives CDR1 MNHNS, CDR2 SASEGT. The V and J ends lost 2 bases and 4 bases respectively, with 14 bases between them. This CDR3 region has 15 residues. CDR3 DNA sequence: TGTGCCAGCAGTGAAAAGGGATGGGGAGGCTATGGCTACACCTTC. Translation: CASSEKGWGGYGYTF.

This clonotype was seen more than once but under ten times. The chain carries TRBV12-3 or TRBV12-4 and TRBJ2-7, with D perhaps TRBD2 (6 bases). Between the trimmed V and J ends, which lost 7 bases and 4 bases, there was a span of 17 bases. The length of the CDR3 is 14 residues. CDR3 region: CASTTGEGRYEQYF. The CDR3, as DNA: TGTGCCAGCACGACGGGAGAAGGTCGATACGAGCAGTACTTC.

The CDR3 spells CASSRNPRDPYF. CDR3 DNA: TGTGCCAGCAGTCGTAATCCAAGAGACCCGTACTTC. V gene TRBV6-2 or TRBV6-3 combines with J gene TRBJ2-5; D call uncertain. With 5 bases removed from V and 13 bases from J, the gap between germline ends came to 17 bases. Germline V gene data show CDR1 as MNHEY and CDR2 as SVGEGT. CDR3 length: 12 amino acids.

The genes are TRBV4-1 and TRBJ1-2; perhaps TRBD1 as D (6 bases). Per the germline V gene, CDR1 is MGHRA and CDR2 is YSYEKL. The CDR3 has 15 residues. The V gene lost 4 bases and the J gene lost 4 bases, with 16 bases spanning the gap. The CDR3 is CASSPDRTPGYGYTF. The CDR3 bases are TGCGCCAGCAGCCCCGACAGGACCCCGGGCTATGGCTACACCTTC.

This clonotype has more than one count but fewer than ten. J is TRBJ1-2 and V is TRBV19; 9 bases are a match to TRBD1. CDR3 length: 15 residues. V dropped 3 bases and J dropped 8; count of bases not matched to a gene: 10. Germline V gene lookup returns CDR1 LNHDA and CDR2 SQIVND (reference sequence). CDR3 protein: CASSMGQGKVRGYTF. The CDR3 DNA follows: TGTGCCAGTAGTATGGGACAGGGAAAAGTGCGGGGCTACACCTTC.

This clonotype was detected a few times. This chain uses TRBV7-6 with TRBJ1-6; TRBD1 is a possible D gene (5 bases). The CDR3 is made up of 14 amino acids. Germline CDR1 and CDR2: SGHVS and FNYEAQ. Trimming took off 2 bases at V and 6 bases at J, with 8 bases between the two ends. CDR3 in DNA: TGTGCCAGCAGCTTACAGGACATTAATTCACCCCTCCACTTT. It yields the protein CASSLQDINSPLHF.

This clonotype appeared many times. The chain uses TRBV12-3 or TRBV12-4 and TRBJ1-1, with a weak D call TRBD1 (5 bases). The CDR3 runs 16 residues. V lost 6 bases and J lost 0, with 17 bases in between. CDR3: CASSRWDENMNTEAFF. The DNA for the CDR3 is TGTGCCAGCAGCCGATGGGACGAAAACATGAACACTGAAGCTTTCTTT.

This clonotype occurred a few times. DNA for the CDR3: TGTGCCAGCAGTTTATGGGGAGCTAGCGGGGGACAGCAGTTCTTC. Amino acids: CASSLWGASGGQQFF. V and J are TRBV28 and TRBJ2-1; 10 positions match TRBD2. J gave up 11 bases and V 0 bases, and 7 bases lay outside the gene matches. Germline values: CDR1 MDHEN, CDR2 SYDVKM. The CDR3 has 15 residues.

The chain recombines TRBV4-3 with TRBJ2-1; weak D call: TRBD2 (6 bases). CDR1 is LGHNA, CDR2 YSLEER, per germline. Between the trimmed V and J ends, which lost 2 bases and 4 bases, there was a span of 12 bases. The CDR3 is 15 amino acids. The CDR3 is CASSQIRGTYNEQFF. The CDR3 DNA is TGCGCCAGCAGCCAAATCCGGGGGACGTACAATGAGCAGTTCTTC.

This clonotype was seen a handful of times. The chain carries TRBV7-9 and TRBJ2-7; D is possibly TRBD1 (6 bases). Germline loops: CDR1 SEHNR, CDR2 FQNEAQ (reference sequence). The CDR3 consists of 15 residues. Trimming took off 5 bases at V and 4 bases at J, with 18 bases between the two ends. The CDR3 DNA follows: TGTGCCAGCAGCCTACTCCTAGGGGGTCGTTACGAGCAGTACGTC. Residues: CASSLLLGGRYEQYV.

The chain joins TRBV27 to TRBJ2-3, with a tentative D call TRBD1 (6 bases). The CDR3 runs 16 residues. V lost 0 bases and J lost 2, with 12 bases in between. CDR1 and CDR2 from the germline V gene are MNHEY and SMNVEV (reference sequence). The CDR3 nucleotides are TGTGCCAGCAGTTTATCGTCTCAGGGGACCACAGATACGCAGTATTTT. Its translation is CASSLSSQGTTDTQYF.

J is TRBJ1-1 and V is TRBV12-3 or TRBV12-4; unclear D gene. The germline V and J ends were trimmed by 7 bases and 1 base, with 10 bases remaining between them. CDR3 length: 13 residues. The DNA for the CDR3 is TGTGCCAGCACGGACTCCCGGAACACTGAAGCTTTCTTT. It codes for CASTDSRNTEAFF.

This clonotype was counted a few times. This chain joins TRBV27 and TRBJ2-5; D remains unclear. Germline values: CDR1 MNHEY, CDR2 SMNVEV (reference sequence). The V gene lost 10 bases and the J gene lost 6 bases, with 12 bases spanning the gap. The CDR3 has 11 residues. The CDR3, as DNA: TGTGCCACCAGACAAAAGAAGACCCAGTACTTC. This gives the protein CATRQKKTQYF.

This clonotype was counted between two and nine times. The rearrangement joins TRBV19 to TRBJ1-1; tentative D call: TRBD1 (5 bases). With 4 bases removed from V and 0 bases from J, the gap between germline ends came to 21 bases. The CDR3 extends over 18 amino acids. Germline V gene data show CDR1 as LNHDA and CDR2 as SQIVND (reference sequence). The CDR3 DNA reads TGTGCCAGTAGTACCCCTATCGCGGGGGGGGTTTTGAACACTGAAGCTTTCTTT. Translation gives CASSTPIAGGVLNTEAFF. Together with reference TRBV19 and TRBJ1-1, the CDR3 gives the full variable domain: DGGITQSPKYLFRKEGQNVTLSCEQNLNHDAMYWYRQDPGQGLRLIYYSQIVNDFQKGDIAEGYSVSREKKESFPLTVTSAQKNPTAFYLCASSTPIAGGVLNTEAFFGQGTRLTVV.

This clonotype was seen only a few times. The chain combines TRBV27 with TRBJ1-1, with D possibly matching TRBD1 (6 bases). Deletions cut 5 bases from V and 11 bases from J, with 18 bases between. Germline CDR1 reads MNHEY; CDR2 reads SMNVEV (reference sequence). The CDR3 spans 13 residues. The CDR3 spells CASSAGHPGWAFF. As DNA, the CDR3 is TGTGCCAGCAGTGCGGGACACCCAGGGTGGGCTTTCTTT.

J is TRBJ1-6 and V is TRBV27, with a tentative D call TRBD1 (6 bases). Germline V gene sequence: CDR1 MNHEY, CDR2 SMNVEV (reference sequence). Deletions cut 7 bases from V and 4 bases from J, with 14 bases between. CDR3 length: 15 amino acids. CDR3 DNA sequence: TGTGCCAGCAAACAAGGGGGGCTATATAATTCACCCCTCCACTTT. Its protein product is CASKQGGLYNSPLHF.

The CDR3 region is CASSYSSRDLNSPLHF. In DNA, the CDR3 is TGTGCCAGCAGTTACTCCAGTCGTGACCTAAATTCACCCCTCCACTTT. V is TRBV6-5 and J is TRBJ1-6; D gene unclear. Germline CDR1 is MNHEY and CDR2 is SVGAGI. V lost 0 bases and J lost 7, with 13 bases in between. The CDR3 spans 16 residues.

The chain uses TRBV6-2 or TRBV6-3 and TRBJ2-1, with 7 bases identical to TRBD2. Trimming cost V 2 bases and J 0 bases; bases outside gene matches: 4. This CDR3 comprises 16 residues. Germline CDR1 MNHEY, CDR2 SVGEGT. Here the CDR3 reads CASSYLRGSSYNEQFF. CDR3 DNA: TGTGCCAGCAGTTACCTGCGGGGGAGCTCCTACAATGAGCAGTTCTTC.

This clonotype was detected only a few times. The V gene is TRBV6-1, the J gene TRBJ2-1, with no clear D. The V end lost 7 bases, the J end lost 10 bases, and 17 bases lay between the germline ends. Germline V lookup: CDR1 MNHNS, CDR2 SASEGT. This CDR3 is 13 amino acids long. The CDR3 loop is CASNLRLKMEQFF. CDR3 sequence (DNA): TGTGCCAGCAACCTCCGACTGAAAATGGAGCAGTTCTTC.

This clonotype was seen repeatedly, ten times or more. The chain uses TRBV7-2 and TRBJ2-5; 9 nucleotides match TRBD2. Germline values: CDR1 SGHTA, CDR2 FQGNSA. This CDR3 has 18 residues. The ends lost 4 bases at V and 3 bases at J; junction bases unmatched: 15. CDR3 bases: TGTGCCAGCAGCTCCCTCGCGGGTAGCGGGGGAATCGAAGAGACCCAGTACTTC. Its protein product is CASSSLAGSGGIEETQYF.

There are a few counts of this clonotype. The chain carries TRBV10-3 and TRBJ2-7; 7 positions agree with TRBD1. V gave up 0 bases and J gave up 7 bases; unmatched junction bases: 6. Per germline, CDR1 ENHRY and CDR2 SYGVKD. The CDR3 is 14 amino acids. CDR3 sequence reads: CAISESIGGREQYV. The CDR3 nucleotides read TGTGCCATCAGTGAGTCTATAGGGGGCCGGGAGCAGTACGTC.

This clonotype has just a few counts. This chain connects TRBV27 to TRBJ2-3; 12 bases line up with TRBD2. The junction had 16 bases not matched to a gene; V was cut back by 4 bases and J by 2 bases. Looked up from germline, CDR1 is MNHEY and CDR2 is SMNVEV (reference sequence). This CDR3 region has 20 residues. The CDR3 spells CASSSQPPLAGGSFTDTQYF. The CDR3 DNA reads as TGTGCCAGCAGTTCCCAACCTCCTCTAGCGGGGGGGTCCTTCACAGATACGCAGTATTTT.

As regards this clonotype: With a much larger clone just one base away, this may be a read error. The rearrangement uses TRBV29-1 and TRBJ1-2; D unclear. The CDR3 spans 11 residues. With 8 bases removed from V and 10 bases from J, the gap between germline ends came to 17 bases. Germline V gene data show CDR1 as SQVTM and CDR2 as ANQGSEA. This chain's CDR3 is CSIPSQYDYTF. Here the CDR3 DNA reads TGCAGCATCCCGTCGCAATACGACTACACCTTC.

This clonotype was found many times. In DNA form, the CDR3 reads TGTGCCAGCAGTGACCCGGGACAGAGCAATCAGCCCCAGCATTTT. Translating gives CASSDPGQSNQPQHF. V is TRBV6-2 or TRBV6-3 and J is TRBJ1-5; the match to TRBD1 covers 7 bases. In germline, CDR1 is MNHEY, CDR2 SVGEGT. This CDR3 is 15 amino acids long. The junction had 5 bases not matched to a gene; V was cut back by 5 bases and J by 1 base.